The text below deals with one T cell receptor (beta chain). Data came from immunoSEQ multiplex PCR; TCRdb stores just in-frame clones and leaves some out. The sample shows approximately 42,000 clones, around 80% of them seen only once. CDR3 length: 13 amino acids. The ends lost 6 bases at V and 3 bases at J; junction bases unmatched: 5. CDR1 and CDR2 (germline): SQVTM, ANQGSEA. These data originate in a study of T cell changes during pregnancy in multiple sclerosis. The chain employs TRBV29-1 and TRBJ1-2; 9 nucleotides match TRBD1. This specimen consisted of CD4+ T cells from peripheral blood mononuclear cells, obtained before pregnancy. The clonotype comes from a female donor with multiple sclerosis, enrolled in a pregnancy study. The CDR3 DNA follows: TGCAGCGTGGCTACAGGGGGCGACTATGGCTACACCTTC. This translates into CSVATGGDYGYTF.